The 26 T cell receptor beta chains in this list originate from one sample, sequenced in a study of T-cell reconstitution after alpha-beta-depleted transplantation in children. The authors prepared the TCRbeta library with unique molecular identifiers. TCRdb reanalysed the PCR reads using MiXCR and keeps one entry per CDR3 protein. Counted here are hundreds of thousands of distinct CDR3 sequences, around 16% occurring once; the ten biggest clones make up approximately 1%. The sample consisted of PBMCs from the stem cell graft donor, taken from the stem cell graft. These receptor sequences come from a human donor who donated a stem cell graft to a child with acute myeloid leukemia.

This clonotype was seen repeatedly, ten times or more. The rearrangement links TRBV20-1 to TRBJ1-5; perhaps TRBD1 as D (6 bases). There are 16 residues in the CDR3. The germline V and J ends were trimmed by 3 bases and 0 bases, with 15 bases remaining between them. The germline V gene has CDR1 DFQATT and CDR2 SNEGSKA (reference sequence). CDR3 residues: CSARDGRQDSNQPQHF. Written as DNA, the CDR3 is TGCAGTGCTAGGGACGGGAGACAGGATAGCAATCAGCCCCAGCATTTT.

The chain combines TRBV5-5 with TRBJ2-5; 8 bases match TRBD2. With V trimmed by 0 bases and J by 5 bases, 12 bases remained unmatched. The germline V gene has CDR1 SGHKS and CDR2 YYEKEE (reference sequence). CDR3 length: 17 amino acids. The CDR3 loop is CASSLVPTSDGRETQYF. The DNA for the CDR3 is TGTGCCAGCAGCTTGGTCCCGACTAGCGACGGACGCGAGACCCAGTACTTC.

This clonotype was seen repeatedly, ten times or more. This chain connects TRBV29-1 to TRBJ2-1; 9 bases map to TRBD1. The germline V gene encodes CDR1 SQVTM and CDR2 ANQGSEA. The length of the CDR3 is 11 residues. With 6 bases clipped from V and 9 bases from J, the junction kept 3 bases outside the gene matches. The CDR3 sequence is CSVNRGREQFF. In nucleotides, the CDR3 is TGCAGCGTGAACAGGGGGCGTGAGCAGTTCTTC.

This clonotype was counted at least ten times. V is TRBV7-2 and J is TRBJ2-7; D ambiguous. The CDR3 is 12 residues long. The ends were cut back, 3 bases at V and 5 bases at J, with 8 bases in the middle. Germline CDR1 and CDR2: SGHTA and FQGNSA. CDR3 coding DNA: TGTGCCAGCAGCTTGGCCACTGACGAGCAGTACTTC. Translating it yields CASSLATDEQYF.

This clonotype was found many times. The rearrangement links TRBV27 to TRBJ2-5; no definite D call. V was trimmed by 5 bases and J by 0 bases, leaving 10 bases between them. This CDR3 is 14 amino acids long. Germline CDR1 MNHEY, CDR2 SMNVEV (reference sequence). In DNA, the CDR3 is TGTGCCAGCAGTCACGGGTACGACCAAGAGACCCAGTACTTC. Translating gives CASSHGYDQETQYF.

This clonotype appeared a few times. The chain carries TRBV7-2 and TRBJ2-3, with 8 bases matching TRBD2. The length of the CDR3 is 12 residues. With V trimmed by 5 bases and J by 8 bases, 3 bases remained unmatched. Germline V CDR1 and CDR2: SGHTA, FQGNSA. The CDR3: CASSDGGVTQYF. CDR3 sequence (DNA): TGTGCCAGCAGCGACGGGGGGGTTACGCAGTATTTT.

Points on this clonotype: The junction does not match germline at one end; this may be a read error. This chain links TRBV20-1 with TRBJ1-5, with D unresolved. CDR1 is DFQATT and CDR2 is SNEGSKA in the germline V gene (reference sequence). The CDR3 totals 13 residues. CDR3 nucleotides: TGCACTGCTAGGCAACAAACCAATCAGCCCCAGCATTTT. Translation gives CTARQQTNQPQHF.

In its sample, this clonotype was seen many times. V is TRBV7-2 and J is TRBJ1-6; D gene ambiguous. The germline V gene has CDR1 SGHTA and CDR2 FQGNSA. The CDR3 totals 16 residues. V dropped 2 bases and J dropped 7 bases, with 15 bases sitting between them. The CDR3 is CASSLSPSRTNSPLHF. The DNA for the CDR3 is TGTGCCAGCAGCTTAAGCCCCAGCAGAACGAATTCACCCCTCCACTTT.

This clonotype showed up many times. The chain carries TRBV20-1 and TRBJ1-3; tentatively, D is TRBD1 (5 bases). Germline CDR1 is DFQATT and CDR2 is SNEGSKA (reference sequence). Deletions cut 5 bases from V and 1 base from J, with 12 bases between. The CDR3 consists of 14 residues. The CDR3 bases are TGCAGTGCTGGCGGGGGTCCGTCTGGAAACACCATATATTTT. Protein product: CSAGGGPSGNTIYF.

The chain couples TRBV27 to TRBJ2-3, with 8 bases aligning to TRBD2. Trimming cost V 6 bases and J 11 bases; bases outside gene matches: 7. CDR1 MNHEY and CDR2 SMNVEV come from the germline V gene (reference sequence). This CDR3 is 12 amino acids long. CDR3: CASRTSGGEQYF. CDR3 nucleotides: TGTGCCAGCAGAACGAGCGGGGGAGAGCAGTATTTT.

This clonotype was seen only a few times. This rearrangement joins TRBV20-1 to TRBJ1-5, with unresolved D. The V end lost 0 bases, the J end lost 1 base, and 7 bases lay between the germline ends. This CDR3 spans 14 amino acids. Germline lookup yields CDR1 DFQATT and CDR2 SNEGSKA (reference sequence). DNA for the CDR3: TGCAGTGCTAGAGATGTCATAAGCAATCAGCCCCAGCATTTT. Its protein is CSARDVISNQPQHF.

J is TRBJ1-1 and V is TRBV5-1, with TRBD1 as a possible D gene (5 bases). CDR3 length equals 14 residues. V lost 4 bases and J lost 7, with 17 bases in between. Germline CDR1 is SGHRS and CDR2 is YFSETQ. CDR3 nucleotides: TGCGCCAGCAGCCCTAATGGGGTAGGGGATGAAGCTTTCTTT. Amino acid sequence: CASSPNGVGDEAFF.

Ten or more counts support this clonotype. The V and J genes are TRBV5-6 and TRBJ1-1; weak D call: TRBD1 (6 bases). This CDR3 comprises 14 residues. V was trimmed by 4 bases and J by 0 bases, leaving 10 bases between them. CDR1 and CDR2 from the germline V gene are SGHDT and YYEEEE. CDR3 sequence reads: CASSGGTLNTEAFF. CDR3 nucleotide sequence: TGTGCCAGCAGCGGAGGGACACTGAACACTGAAGCTTTCTTT.

This clonotype came up many times. V usage is TRBV6-5 and J usage is TRBJ2-3, with D perhaps matching TRBD1 or TRBD2 (5 bases each). V was clipped by 4 bases and J by 2 bases, with 7 bases between them. Germline CDR1 MNHEY, CDR2 SVGAGI. There are 13 residues in the CDR3. The CDR3 coding sequence is TGTGCCAGCAGTTGGGGGATCACAGATACGCAGTATTTT. It encodes CASSWGITDTQYF.

This chain uses TRBV10-3 with TRBJ2-1; D tentatively fits TRBD1 or TRBD2 (5 bases each). CDR1 ENHRY and CDR2 SYGVKD come from the germline V gene. Trimming left V 3 bases short and J 2 bases short, with 11 bases between. The CDR3 extends over 15 amino acids. CDR3 sequence (DNA): TGTGCCATCAGTGACGTCGGGGCCACCTACAATGAGCAGTTCTTC. It encodes CAISDVGATYNEQFF.

This chain uses TRBV6-2 or TRBV6-3 with TRBJ2-5; 9 bases match TRBD2. This CDR3 is built from 18 residues. Per germline, CDR1 MNHEY and CDR2 SVGEGT. The junction had 12 bases not matched to a gene; V was cut back by 2 bases and J by 2 bases. This chain's CDR3 is CASSYRSSGETTQETQYF. The CDR3 region has the DNA TGTGCCAGCAGTTACCGGTCTAGCGGGGAAACTACACAAGAGACCCAGTACTTC.

There are many counts of this clonotype. The V and J genes are TRBV20-1 and TRBJ2-3; TRBD1 agrees at 9 bases. There are 14 residues in the CDR3. In germline, CDR1 is DFQATT, CDR2 SNEGSKA (reference sequence). V dropped 4 bases and J dropped 4; count of bases not matched to a gene: 6. The chain's CDR3 is CSANRGPGADTQYF. The CDR3 nucleotides read TGCAGTGCTAACAGGGGGCCGGGGGCAGATACGCAGTATTTT.

This clonotype was seen repeatedly, ten times or more. The rearrangement links TRBV20-1 to TRBJ2-5; D uncertain. The V and J ends lost 0 bases and 5 bases respectively, with 10 bases between them. The germline CDR1 and CDR2 sequences are DFQATT and SNEGSKA (reference sequence). This CDR3 spans 13 amino acids. CDR3 region: CSARDLIGETQYF. The DNA of the CDR3 is TGCAGTGCTAGAGATCTCATAGGGGAGACCCAGTACTTC.

This clonotype came up many times. The genes are TRBV12-3 or TRBV12-4 and TRBJ2-3; D not resolved. CDR3 length: 13 residues. Trimming took off 7 bases at V and 4 bases at J, with 12 bases between the two ends. CDR3 coding DNA: TGTGCCAGCATTCTATGGAGCGCAGATACGCAGTATTTT. Translating gives CASILWSADTQYF.

This clonotype was picked up many times. The genes are TRBV20-1 and TRBJ2-7, with a tentative D call TRBD1 (5 bases). The CDR3 is 14 amino acids. Per the germline V gene, CDR1 is DFQATT and CDR2 is SNEGSKA (reference sequence). V lost 3 bases to trimming and J lost 1 base, with 13 bases between them. CDR3 in amino acids: CSASRSGSSYEQYF. Written as DNA, the CDR3 is TGCAGTGCTAGCCGATCAGGGTCTTCCTACGAGCAGTACTTC.

This clonotype was recorded at least ten times. The chain joins TRBV12-3 or TRBV12-4 to TRBJ2-2; tentatively, D is TRBD1 or TRBD2 (5 bases each). This CDR3 is 11 amino acids long. V was pared by 5 bases and J by 16 bases, with 14 bases between. The CDR3 loop is CASSLRGRQFF. CDR3 sequence (DNA): TGTGCCAGCAGTCTCCGGGGCAGGCAGTTTTTT.

This rearrangement joins TRBV29-1 to TRBJ2-2; D possibly corresponds to TRBD1 (5 bases). Trimming took 6 bases from V and 5 from J, leaving 16 bases between them. CDR3 length: 14 amino acids. Germline assignment: CDR1 SQVTM and CDR2 ANQGSEA. CDR3 nucleotide sequence: TGCAGCGTCATCGAGGCAGGGAAAACCGGGGAGCTGTTTTTT. Protein: CSVIEAGKTGELFF.

This clonotype was observed a handful of times. This chain links TRBV24-1 with TRBJ2-2; TRBD1 matches 10 bases. With 4 bases clipped from V and 3 bases from J, the junction kept 4 bases outside the gene matches. The germline gives CDR1 KGHDR, CDR2 SFDVKD. The CDR3 is 16 amino acids. The CDR3 loop is CATSEAGTGDTGELFF. CDR3 DNA sequence: TGTGCCACCAGTGAGGCCGGGACAGGGGACACCGGGGAGCTGTTTTTT.

This clonotype was seen repeatedly, ten times or more. V gene TRBV29-1 combines with J gene TRBJ1-1; a weak D match, TRBD1 (6 bases). Trimming left V 7 bases short and J 4 bases short, with 10 bases between. The CDR3 has 11 amino acids. From germline, CDR1 is SQVTM and CDR2 ANQGSEA. In nucleotides, the CDR3 is TGCAGCGGCAAGGGGGGCACTGAAGCTTTCTTT. It translates to CSGKGGTEAFF. The full variable domain, with the rest looked up from reference TRBV29-1 and TRBJ1-1, is SAVISQKPSRDICQRGTSLTIQCQVDSQVTMMFWYRQQPGQSLTLIATANQGSEATYESGFVIDKFPISRPNLTFSTLTVSNMSPEDSSIYLCSGKGGTEAFFGQGTRLTVV.

This clonotype was seen only once. The V gene is TRBV10-3, the J gene TRBJ1-1; 10 bases agree with TRBD1. CDR3 length: 13 residues. The trim removed 6 bases at V and 6 bases at J, leaving 4 bases unmatched. The germline V gene encodes CDR1 ENHRY and CDR2 SYGVKD. The CDR3 reads CAISRDRGAEAFF. CDR3 bases: TGTGCCATCAGCCGGGACAGGGGAGCTGAAGCTTTCTTT.

This clonotype was detected only a few times. The chain employs TRBV7-2 and TRBJ2-7; possibly TRBD2 for D (5 bases). There are 13 residues in the CDR3. The V gene lost 5 bases and the J gene lost 9 bases, with 17 bases spanning the gap. The V gene's germline CDR1 is SGHTA and CDR2 FQGNSA. The CDR3 DNA follows: TGTGCCAGCAGCCGCCAACTAGGTCCCGCGCAGTACTTC. Its protein product is CASSRQLGPAQYF.